One sample yielded the 23 T cell receptor beta chains listed below, sequenced in a study of cytomegalovirus exposure and HLA in healthy donors. PCR involved 60 Vbeta and 13 Jbeta primers. Profiling relied on immunoSEQ multiplex PCR, and the TCRdb table lists in-frame clones only, not all of them. The table has around 94,000 clones, 81% seen once; the top ten hold around a tenth. Sequencing was performed on PBMCs. Receptors were obtained from a human donor in good health.

The gene calls are TRBV15 and TRBJ1-6; D is unresolved. The CDR3 consists of 14 residues. V lost 7 bases to trimming and J lost 7 bases, with 14 bases between them. In germline, CDR1 is LNHNV, CDR2 YYDKDF (reference sequence). The CDR3 is CATTGSQINSPLHF. The CDR3 DNA is TGTGCCACCACAGGTTCCCAGATAAATTCACCCCTCCACTTT.

The V call is TRBV30, the J call TRBJ2-6; 7 nucleotides match TRBD2. The junction had 0 bases not matched to a gene; V was cut back by 1 base and J by 0 bases. The CDR3 is 15 residues long. Germline V gene sequence: CDR1 GTSNPN, CDR2 SVGIG (reference sequence). The CDR3 region is CAWSAGGSGANVLTF. The CDR3 DNA reads as TGTGCCTGGAGTGCGGGGGGCTCTGGGGCCAACGTCCTGACTTTC.

The chain is built from TRBV11-2 and TRBJ1-2; the match to TRBD1 covers 10 bases. This CDR3 has 14 amino acids. Germline CDR1 SGHAT, CDR2 FQNNGV. After removal of 5 bases from V and 3 bases from J, the junction contained 3 bases not matched to a gene. CDR3 DNA: TGTGCCAGCAGCATAGGACAGGGGGACTATGGCTACACCTTC. It specifies CASSIGQGDYGYTF.

The gene calls are TRBV7-8 and TRBJ2-7; D perhaps matches TRBD2 (6 bases). The CDR3 runs 15 residues. The V and J ends lost 3 bases and 4 bases respectively, with 16 bases between them. Germline V gives CDR1 SGHVS, CDR2 FQNEAQ. CDR3 protein: CASSFGLLAQYEQYF. The CDR3 coding sequence is TGTGCCAGCAGCTTTGGGTTACTAGCTCAATACGAGCAGTACTTC.

The genes are TRBV5-5 and TRBJ1-4; 8 positions match TRBD1. The CDR3 has 16 amino acids. With V trimmed by 3 bases and J by 7 bases, 11 bases remained unmatched. Germline V gene data show CDR1 as SGHKS and CDR2 as YYEKEE (reference sequence). CDR3 protein: CASSYLPRDRSEKLFF. The CDR3 nucleotides are TGTGCCAGCAGCTACCTACCGAGGGACAGGAGTGAAAAACTGTTTTTT.

Only a few counts were recorded for this clone. The chain carries TRBV19 and TRBJ1-4, with TRBD1 identical over 8 bases. The germline CDR1 and CDR2 sequences are LNHDA and SQIVND (reference sequence). This CDR3 has 16 amino acids. V lost 6 bases to trimming and J lost 5 bases; unmatched junction nucleotides: 11. Here the CDR3 DNA reads TGTGCCAGTAGCCGCACCGGGGGACAGGCCAATGAAAAACTGTTTTTT. Translation gives CASSRTGGQANEKLFF.

This clone was observed a few times. V usage is TRBV5-1 and J usage is TRBJ2-7; 9 bases are a match to TRBD1. V gave up 5 bases and J gave up 2 bases; unmatched junction bases: 11. CDR1 is SGHRS, CDR2 YFSETQ, per germline. The CDR3 spans 16 residues. The CDR3 region has the DNA TGCGCCAGCAGTCGCATACCGGGACAGGGAACCTACGAGCAGTACTTC. Protein product: CASSRIPGQGTYEQYF.

The V gene is TRBV2, the J gene TRBJ2-7; a possible D gene is TRBD1 (5 bases). The CDR3 loop spans 14 amino acids. Germline CDR1 and CDR2: SNHLY and FYNNEI. The ends were cut back, 6 bases at V and 4 bases at J, with 16 bases in the middle. The CDR3 reads CASRISPTVYEQYF. As DNA, the CDR3 is TGTGCCAGCAGGATCAGCCCGACAGTTTACGAGCAGTACTTC.

This chain connects TRBV6-5 to TRBJ1-1; the D is unclear. CDR1 and CDR2 (germline): MNHEY, SVGAGI. The ends were cut back, 2 bases at V and 7 bases at J, with 11 bases in the middle. This CDR3 contains 13 residues. The CDR3: CASSYGDLIEAFF. CDR3 in DNA: TGTGCCAGCAGTTACGGAGACCTAATTGAAGCTTTCTTT.

V and J are TRBV11-2 and TRBJ2-2; no definite D call. With 2 bases removed from V and 1 base from J, the gap between germline ends came to 5 bases. Germline assignment: CDR1 SGHAT and CDR2 FQNNGV. This CDR3 has 14 residues. CDR3 nucleotide sequence: TGTGCCAGCAGCTTAATTAGGAACACCGGGGAGCTGTTTTTT. Protein product: CASSLIRNTGELFF.

The V call is TRBV5-3, the J call TRBJ1-5, with 7 bases matching TRBD1. TRBV5-3 qualifies as an ORF whose function is uncertain. CDR3 length: 15 amino acids. V gave up 4 bases and J gave up 7 bases; unmatched junction bases: 11. CDR3 loop: CARSRRGTALQPQHF. The CDR3 region has the DNA TGTGCCAGAAGCCGTCGTGGGACAGCGCTACAGCCCCAGCATTTT.

Notes on this clone: In the same sample, other DNA sequences code for this CDR3. This chain joins TRBV7-9 and TRBJ1-5; D gene ambiguous. From germline, CDR1 is SEHNR and CDR2 FQNEAQ (reference sequence). V dropped 0 bases and J dropped 4 bases, with 7 bases sitting between them. CDR3 length: 14 residues. The CDR3 coding sequence is TGTGCCAGCAGCTTAGCGGGAGCTAATCAGCCCCAGCATTTT. It codes for CASSLAGANQPQHF.

This clone has a handful of counts. The genes are TRBV5-4 and TRBJ1-5; 10 positions match TRBD1. V was clipped by 4 bases and J by 5 bases; unmatched bases: 3. Germline assignment: CDR1 SGHNT and CDR2 YYREEE (reference sequence). This CDR3 is built from 14 residues. This CDR3 reads CASSADRGDQPQHF. The DNA of the CDR3 is TGTGCCAGCAGCGCGGACAGGGGGGATCAGCCCCAGCATTTT.

This CDR3 reads CASSPPGTYEQYF. CDR3 DNA: TGTGCCAGCAGCCCACCGGGGACCTACGAGCAGTACTTC. The V gene is TRBV7-2, the J gene TRBJ2-7; TRBD2 is a possible D gene (5 bases). Per the germline V gene, CDR1 is SGHTA and CDR2 is FQGNSA. This CDR3 is built from 13 residues. V was cut by 5 bases and J by 2 bases, with 10 bases left in between. Together with reference TRBV7-2 and TRBJ2-7, the CDR3 gives the full variable domain: GAGVSQSPSNKVTEKGKDVELRCDPISGHTALYWYRQSLGQGLEFLIYFQGNSAPDKSGLPSDRFSAERTGGSVSTLTIQRTQQEDSAVYLCASSPPGTYEQYFGPGTRLTVT.

In its sample, this clone was seen once. The J gene is TRBJ2-1, the V gene TRBV5-1; D is unresolved. There are 13 residues in the CDR3. The ends were cut back, 0 bases at V and 6 bases at J, with 7 bases in the middle. CDR1 SGHRS and CDR2 YFSETQ come from the germline V gene. This chain's CDR3 is CASSLGSINEQFF. The CDR3 nucleotides are TGCGCCAGCAGCTTGGGGTCTATCAATGAGCAGTTCTTC.

The V gene is TRBV5-1, the J gene TRBJ2-7; 12 nucleotides align to TRBD1. CDR1 and CDR2 from the germline V gene are SGHRS and YFSETQ. This CDR3 has 15 amino acids. J lost 6 bases, V lost 2 bases, and 6 bases had no gene match. The CDR3 sequence: CASSFSGTGGVEQYF. The CDR3 DNA reads as TGCGCCAGCAGCTTCTCCGGGACAGGGGGCGTCGAGCAGTACTTC. Based on the CDR3 plus reference TRBV5-1 and TRBJ2-7, the full variable domain is KAGVTQTPRYLIKTRGQQVTLSCSPISGHRSVSWYQQTPGQGLQFLFEYFSETQRNKGNFPGRFSGRQFSNSRSEMNVSTLELGDSALYLCASSFSGTGGVEQYFGPGTRLTVT.

The chain uses TRBV7-9 and TRBJ2-5, with D possibly being TRBD2 (7 bases). Trimming stripped 5 bases from V and 4 bases from J, with 14 bases between. The CDR3 contains 14 residues. Looked up from germline, CDR1 is SEHNR and CDR2 is FQNEAQ (reference sequence). The CDR3 is CASSPPGGGETQYF. Written as DNA, the CDR3 is TGTGCCAGCAGCCCCCCGGGGGGCGGAGAGACCCAGTACTTC.

This chain links TRBV2 with TRBJ1-2; D is unclear. Germline V gives CDR1 SNHLY, CDR2 FYNNEI. V shed 6 bases and J shed 5 bases, with 13 bases lying between them. The CDR3 contains 13 residues. CDR3 protein: CASREGAGYGYTF. The CDR3 DNA is TGTGCCAGCAGGGAGGGAGCCGGATATGGCTACACCTTC.

V gene TRBV7-9 combines with J gene TRBJ1-4; D ambiguous. V shed 0 bases and J shed 1 base, with 6 bases lying between them. This CDR3 is built from 15 residues. The germline V gene encodes CDR1 SEHNR and CDR2 FQNEAQ (reference sequence). The CDR3, as DNA: TGTGCCAGCAGCTTAGCGTCCCAAACTAATGAAAAACTGTTTTTT. It encodes CASSLASQTNEKLFF.

J is TRBJ2-1 and V is TRBV7-3, with TRBD2 matching over 11 bases. V lost 5 bases to trimming and J lost 2 bases; unmatched junction nucleotides: 14. From germline, CDR1 is SGHTA and CDR2 FQGTGA. The CDR3 contains 19 residues. For the CDR3, the DNA is TGTGCCAGCAGCCCGACCCGCACTTCTAGCGGGGGGCCCTACAATGAGCAGTTCTTC. It yields the protein CASSPTRTSSGGPYNEQFF.

The chain recombines TRBV30 with TRBJ1-2, with no clear D. Germline values: CDR1 GTSNPN, CDR2 SVGIG (reference sequence). This CDR3 contains 10 residues. The CDR3 DNA sequence: TGTGCGGGAGGGAACTATGGCTACACCTTC. This codes for CAGGNYGYTF. The full variable domain, rest sourced from reference TRBV30 and TRBJ1-2, is SQTIHQWPATLVQPVGSPLSLECTVEGTSNPNLYWYRQAAGRGLQLLFYSVGIGQISSEVPQNLSASRPQDRQFILSSKKLLLSDSGFYLCAGGNYGYTFGSGTRLTVV.

V and J are TRBV27 and TRBJ2-1; D ambiguous. The CDR3 totals 15 residues. V was pared by 6 bases and J by 7 bases, with 19 bases between. Per germline, CDR1 MNHEY and CDR2 SMNVEV (reference sequence). The CDR3 DNA reads as TGTGCCAGCAGGCCCCGAGGCCCGGGTTTGAATGAGCAGTTCTTC. Its protein is CASRPRGPGLNEQFF.

The rearrangement links TRBV11-2 to TRBJ2-1; D unresolved. From germline, CDR1 is SGHAT and CDR2 FQNNGV. This CDR3 is built from 13 residues. The V and J ends lost 5 bases and 4 bases respectively, with 9 bases between them. The CDR3 region is CASSPLRYNEQFF. Here the CDR3 DNA reads TGTGCCAGCAGCCCGCTGAGGTACAATGAGCAGTTCTTC.